This is a list of T cell receptor beta chains from one sample in a study of PD-L1 blockade in urothelial cancer. Generated by immunoSEQ multiplex PCR, the TCRdb table keeps only in-frame clones and is missing some. Among 50,000 to 60,000 clones listed, more than 70% were seen once. The material was PBMCs, obtained around atezolizumab (anti-PD-L1) treatment. The origin of the receptors is a man aged 45-65 years with urothelial cancer. Both conserved end residues are part of each CDR3. Each record gives: CDR3 length, clone size, V gene, D gene, J gene, CDR3 protein, CDR3 DNA. A D gene is named only where the DNA matches it firmly. Clone size is not always given. Where it is, it says once, few, many or a class for expanded clones.

14	-	TRBV7-2	-	TRBJ2-7	CASSLDGRTNEQYF	TGTGCCAGCAGCTTAGACGGGAGAACCAACGAGCAGTACTTC
17	-	TRBV28	-	TRBJ1-1	CASSLGPFTRLNTEAFF	TGTGCCAGCAGTTTAGGCCCGTTCACAAGATTGAACACTGAAGCTTTCTTT
12	-	TRBV30	TRBD2	TRBJ2-7	CAWSRGSGEKYF	TGTGCCTGGAGTCGCGGGAGTGGAGAGAAGTACTTC
13	-	TRBV28	TRBD1	TRBJ2-7	CATTRGGAYEQYF	TGTGCCACTACTAGAGGGGGCGCCTACGAGCAGTACTTC
18	-	TRBV13	-	TRBJ2-3	CASSLRSKLAPSTDTQYF	TGTGCCAGCAGCTTACGTTCCAAACTAGCTCCTAGCACAGATACGCAGTATTTT
14	-	TRBV7-8	-	TRBJ2-1	CASSLAGPYNEQFF	TGTGCCAGCAGCTTGGCAGGCCCATACAATGAGCAGTTCTTC
15	-	TRBV7-6	TRBD1	TRBJ2-7	CASSFSGTGGHEQYF	TGTGCCAGCAGCTTTTCCGGGACAGGGGGCCACGAGCAGTACTTC
17	-	TRBV15	-	TRBJ2-1	CATSRGTGTSFHHEQFF	TGTGCCACCAGCAGAGGGACAGGGACTAGCTTCCACCATGAGCAGTTCTTC
11	-	TRBV7-2	-	TRBJ2-7	CASSLAREQYF	TGTGCCAGCAGCTTAGCGCGGGAGCAGTACTTC
15	few	TRBV18	-	TRBJ2-7	CASSPLGGSFDEQYF	TGTGCCAGCTCACCCTTGGGGGGATCGTTCGACGAGCAGTACTTC
13	few	TRBV5-4	-	TRBJ1-2	CASSTTANYGYTF	TGTGCCAGCAGCACGACAGCTAACTATGGCTACACCTTC
15	-	TRBV18	-	TRBJ1-1	CASSPSAGARTEAFF	TGTGCCAGCTCACCGTCCGCCGGCGCCAGGACTGAAGCTTTCTTT
15	-	TRBV5-4	TRBD1	TRBJ1-1	CASSWRDRGHAEAFF	TGTGCCAGCAGCTGGCGGGACAGGGGGCACGCTGAAGCTTTCTTT
15	-	TRBV7-2	TRBD2	TRBJ2-1	CASSLVAGANNEQFF	TGTGCCAGCAGCTTAGTAGCGGGAGCAAACAATGAGCAGTTCTTC
12	few	TRBV29-1	-	TRBJ1-1	CSVGQMNTEAFF	TGCAGCGTTGGCCAGATGAACACTGAAGCTTTCTTT
15	-	TRBV11-1	TRBD1	TRBJ2-7	CASSLGGTGVDEQYF	TGTGCCAGCAGCCTGGGCGGGACAGGGGTAGACGAGCAGTACTTC
16	once	TRBV27	TRBD2	TRBJ2-1	CASRTLRAGGVNEQFF	TGTGCCAGCCGCACACTAAGGGCGGGAGGGGTCAATGAGCAGTTCTTC
13	-	TRBV14	TRBD2	TRBJ2-7	CASSRSGSHEQYF	TGTGCCAGCAGCCGTAGCGGGAGCCACGAGCAGTACTTC
18	-	TRBV18	TRBD1	TRBJ2-7	CASSPTGTGALSSYEQYF	TGTGCCAGCTCACCGACCGGGACAGGCGCCCTAAGCTCCTACGAGCAGTACTTC
12	-	TRBV28	-	TRBJ1-2	CASGTEPGGYTF	TGTGCCAGCGGAACGGAGCCCGGGGGCTACACCTTC
14	-	TRBV15	-	TRBJ1-3	CATRPGFSGNTIYF	TGTGCCACCAGACCAGGCTTCTCTGGAAACACCATATATTTT
17	-	TRBV4-2	TRBD1	TRBJ1-3	CASSQGQGPSSGNTIYF	TGTGCCAGCAGCCAAGGACAGGGGCCAAGCTCTGGAAACACCATATATTTT
18	-	TRBV11-2	TRBD1	TRBJ2-7	CASSLDLLGQRPGTEQYF	TGTGCCAGCAGCTTAGATCTTTTGGGACAGAGGCCGGGGACCGAGCAGTACTTC
13	once	TRBV25-1	-	TRBJ2-5	CASSRRSGETQYF	TGTGCCAGCAGCCGTCGTAGCGGAGAGACCCAGTACTTC
16	-	TRBV4-1	-	TRBJ2-1	CASSQDLGSPYNEQFF	TGCGCCAGCAGCCAAGATCTAGGCTCTCCCTACAATGAGCAGTTCTTC
17	once	TRBV7-8	TRBD2	TRBJ2-1	CASSSQGLAGENNEQFF	TGTGCCAGCAGCTCCCAGGGACTAGCGGGAGAAAACAATGAGCAGTTCTTC
14	-	TRBV6-5	TRBD1	TRBJ1-5	CASSQQGSNQPQHF	TGTGCCAGCAGCCAACAGGGGAGCAATCAGCCCCAGCATTTT
14	-	TRBV28	-	TRBJ2-5	CASSLGPQAETQYF	TGTGCCAGCAGTTTAGGTCCACAGGCGGAGACCCAGTACTTC
15	-	TRBV5-1	-	TRBJ2-1	CASSLDLASDNEQFF	TGCGCCAGCAGCTTGGATTTAGCTAGCGACAATGAGCAGTTCTTC
15	few	TRBV6-1	-	TRBJ2-4	CASSEPGLAKNIQYF	TGTGCCAGCAGTGAACCGGGACTGGCCAAAAACATTCAGTACTTC
13	-	TRBV7-9	-	TRBJ1-2	CASSLDSFYGYTF	TGTGCCAGCAGCTTAGACAGCTTCTATGGCTACACCTTC
15	-	TRBV28	TRBD2	TRBJ2-5	CASSPSGRKGETQYF	TGTGCCAGCAGTCCTAGCGGGAGGAAAGGGGAGACCCAGTACTTC
15	once	TRBV6-4	-	TRBJ2-1	CASSERGGSYNEQFF	TGTGCCAGCAGTGAAAGGGGTGGCTCCTACAATGAGCAGTTCTTC
13	-	TRBV9	TRBD1	TRBJ1-5	CASSEGDRQPQHF	TGTGCCAGCAGCGAGGGGGACAGACAGCCCCAGCATTTT
16	-	TRBV28	TRBD2	TRBJ2-1	CASSFFLAGGPVEQFF	TGTGCCAGCAGTTTTTTTCTAGCGGGAGGGCCTGTTGAGCAGTTCTTC
15	-	TRBV28	TRBD1	TRBJ2-7	CASSLGGTGGYEQYF	TGTGCCAGCAGCCTAGGGGGGACAGGGGGATACGAGCAGTACTTC
16	-	TRBV28	-	TRBJ2-7	CASSLFGMGPTYEQYF	TGTGCCAGCAGTTTATTCGGAATGGGGCCGACCTACGAGCAGTACTTC
13	-	TRBV7-9	-	TRBJ1-2	CASEDYRARGYTF	TGTGCCAGCGAAGACTACAGGGCTCGGGGCTACACCTTC
14	-	TRBV19	TRBD1	TRBJ2-1	CASSTGTGKYEQFF	TGTGCCAGTAGTACCGGGACAGGGAAGTATGAGCAGTTCTTC
13	-	TRBV11-2	TRBD1	TRBJ1-3	CASSSGQGNTIYF	TGTGCCAGCAGCTCCGGACAGGGGAACACCATATATTTT
14	-	TRBV28	TRBD1	TRBJ2-3	CASRTGGARDTQYF	TGTGCCAGCAGGACAGGGGGCGCAAGGGATACGCAGTATTTT
12	once	TRBV30	-	TRBJ1-6	CAWSPRVRTLHF	TGTGCCTGGAGCCCCAGGGTTCGAACCCTCCACTTT
15	-	TRBV6-1	TRBD1	TRBJ2-5	CASRGQRGVLETQYF	TGTGCCAGCAGGGGACAGCGAGGAGTCTTAGAGACCCAGTACTTC
13	-	TRBV12-5	-	TRBJ1-2	CASAPGTNYGYTF	TGTGCTAGTGCTCCCGGTACTAACTATGGCTACACCTTC
14	-	TRBV5-5	TRBD1	TRBJ1-2	CASSRDRGNYGYTF	TGTGCCAGCAGCCGGGACAGGGGCAACTATGGCTACACCTTC
14	-	TRBV27	-	TRBJ1-5	CASSFQGSIQPQHF	TGTGCCAGCAGTTTTCAGGGGTCGATTCAGCCCCAGCATTTT
13	-	TRBV10-3	TRBD2	TRBJ2-1	CATKGLAENEQFF	TGTGCCACCAAAGGACTAGCGGAGAATGAGCAGTTCTTC
17	-	TRBV28	-	TRBJ2-6	CASSLLVGLSGANVLTF	TGTGCCAGCAGTTTATTGGTTGGGCTTTCTGGGGCCAACGTCCTGACTTTC
15	few	TRBV19	TRBD1	TRBJ1-5	CASLNRGSGNQPQHF	TGTGCCAGCCTCAACAGGGGGTCTGGGAATCAGCCCCAGCATTTT
14	-	TRBV6-6	TRBD1	TRBJ1-2	CASSYRTGSDGYTF	TGTGCCAGCAGTTACCGGACAGGGAGTGATGGCTACACCTTC
15	-	TRBV19	TRBD2	TRBJ2-2	CASKRREDSAGELFF	TGTGCCAGTAAAAGGCGGGAGGACTCTGCCGGGGAGCTGTTTTTT
15	-	TRBV18	TRBD2	TRBJ2-2	CASSALAGNTGELFF	TGTGCCAGCTCGGCCCTAGCGGGAAACACCGGGGAGCTGTTTTTT
15	-	TRBV6-5	TRBD2	TRBJ2-1	CASSYTSGRGDEQFF	TGTGCCAGCAGTTACACTAGCGGGAGAGGCGATGAGCAGTTCTTC
16	few	TRBV4-1	-	TRBJ2-1	CASSQDTGVWGNEQFF	TGCGCCAGCAGCCAAGACACGGGAGTTTGGGGCAATGAGCAGTTCTTC